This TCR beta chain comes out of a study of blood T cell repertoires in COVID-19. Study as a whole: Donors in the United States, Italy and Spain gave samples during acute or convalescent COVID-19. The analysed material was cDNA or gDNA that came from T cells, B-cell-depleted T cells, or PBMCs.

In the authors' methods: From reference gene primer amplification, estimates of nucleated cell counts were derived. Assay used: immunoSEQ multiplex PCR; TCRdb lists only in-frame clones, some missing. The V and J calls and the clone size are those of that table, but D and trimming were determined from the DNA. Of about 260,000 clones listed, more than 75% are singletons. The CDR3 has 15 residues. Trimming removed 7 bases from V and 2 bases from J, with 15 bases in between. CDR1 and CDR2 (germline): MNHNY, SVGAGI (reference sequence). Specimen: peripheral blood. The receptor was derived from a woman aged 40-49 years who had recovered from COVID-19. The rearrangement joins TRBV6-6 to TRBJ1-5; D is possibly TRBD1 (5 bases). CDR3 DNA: TGTGCCAGCATTAAAACCGACAGTGGCAATCAGCCCCAGCATTTT. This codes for CASIKTDSGNQPQHF.